These 9 T cell receptor beta chains were sequenced from one sample in a study of CD8 T cells in Susac syndrome. After extraction with the RNeasy kit, roughly 0.45 to 1 ug of the RNA was reverse transcribed using random hexamers. From the immunoSEQ multiplex PCR reads, TCRdb called clonotypes with MiXCR, one entry per CDR3 protein. The sample has approximately 190,000 distinct CDR3 sequences; approximately 95% are singletons. Specimen: CD8+ T cells from PBMCs. These receptors were obtained from a human donor with Susac syndrome.

This clonotype was observed once. V gene TRBV2 combines with J gene TRBJ1-5; TRBD1 is a possible D gene (6 bases). Germline-derived CDR1 and CDR2 are SNHLY and FYNNEI. Trimming shortened V by 5 bases and J by 4 bases, and 12 bases separated the two germline ends. The CDR3 is 14 amino acids. CDR3 sequence: CASSWTAMNQPQHF. The CDR3, as DNA: TGTGCCAGCAGTTGGACAGCTATGAATCAGCCCCAGCATTTT. The full variable domain, rest sourced from reference TRBV2 and TRBJ1-5, is EPEVTQTPSHQVTQMGQEVILRCVPISNHLYFYWYRQILGQKVEFLVSFYNNEISEKSEIFDDQFSVERPDGSNFTLKIRSTKLEDSAMYFCASSWTAMNQPQHFGDGTRLSIL.

The chain links TRBV6-6 to TRBJ2-7, with D tentatively TRBD1 or TRBD2 (5 bases each). V was pared by 4 bases and J by 0 bases, with 10 bases between. From germline, CDR1 is MNHNY and CDR2 SVGAGI (reference sequence). The CDR3 loop spans 14 amino acids. CDR3 protein: CASSSGTDSYEQYF. As DNA, the CDR3 is TGTGCCAGCAGTTCTGGGACGGACTCCTACGAGCAGTACTTC.

The CDR3 region is CASSRRLADTDTQYF. Here the CDR3 DNA reads TGTGCCAGCAGCCGACGACTAGCGGACACAGATACGCAGTATTTT. V is TRBV5-4 and J is TRBJ2-3, with 9 bases aligning to TRBD2. CDR1 and CDR2 from the germline V gene are SGHNT and YYREEE (reference sequence). The V gene end was trimmed by 4 bases and the J gene end by 2 bases; junction bases not matched to a gene: 5. This CDR3 is 15 amino acids long.

The rearrangement joins TRBV5-6 to TRBJ2-2; no reliable D call. V was trimmed by 2 bases and J by 6 bases, leaving 5 bases between them. The CDR3 totals 12 residues. Germline-derived CDR1 and CDR2 are SGHDT and YYEEEE. The CDR3 loop reads CASSLGPGELFF. CDR3 nucleotides: TGTGCCAGCAGCTTAGGCCCCGGGGAGCTGTTTTTT.

The rearrangement uses TRBV20-1 and TRBJ2-4; D not certain. The CDR3 covers 12 residues. The germline CDR1 and CDR2 sequences are DFQATT and SNEGSKA (reference sequence). V was clipped by 3 bases and J by 2 bases, with 5 bases between them. CDR3 in DNA: TGCAGTGCTAGCGGGTCCAAAAACATTCAGTACTTC. Protein sequence: CSASGSKNIQYF.

The rearrangement joins TRBV20-1 to TRBJ2-3; 13 bases agree with TRBD2. Germline trimming cut 5 bases from V and 3 bases from J; bases unmatched to any gene: 2. Germline V gene sequence: CDR1 DFQATT, CDR2 SNEGSKA (reference sequence). CDR3 length: 14 residues. CDR3: CSALLAGGTDTQYF. The CDR3 bases are TGCAGTGCTTTACTAGCGGGGGGGACAGATACGCAGTATTTT.

CDR3 nucleotide sequence: TGTGCCAGCAAAAGGACAGGGTTCAATCAGCCCCAGCATTTT. It encodes CASKRTGFNQPQHF. The chain uses TRBV6-5 and TRBJ1-5, with 8 bases matching TRBD1. Germline V gives CDR1 MNHEY, CDR2 SVGAGI. The CDR3 is 14 amino acids. V shed 7 bases and J 3 bases; nucleotides not matched to a gene: 5.

This chain links TRBV20-1 with TRBJ2-7; D possibly matches TRBD1 or TRBD2 (5 bases each). The germline CDR1 and CDR2 sequences are DFQATT and SNEGSKA (reference sequence). The CDR3 length is 14 residues. V was pared by 5 bases and J by 3 bases, with 17 bases between. As DNA, the CDR3 is TGCAGTGCTTCGCCTGGGGTGGGGGACTACGAGCAGTACTTC. It yields the protein CSASPGVGDYEQYF.

This chain joins TRBV18 and TRBJ2-7, with 7 bases that match TRBD2. This CDR3 is built from 15 residues. CDR1 and CDR2 from the germline V gene are KGHSH and LQKENI. With 1 base clipped from V and 3 bases from J, the junction kept 6 bases outside the gene matches. For the CDR3, the DNA is TGTGCCAGCTCACCACGAACTAGCGACAACTACGAGCAGTACTTC. Translating it yields CASSPRTSDNYEQYF.